Below, one TCR beta chain is given with its context. Its specificity is unknown. TCRdb keeps only in-frame clones here, not all; method: immunoSEQ multiplex PCR. The top ten clones hold over 10% of a sample with 110,000 or so clones, approximately 91% of them seen once. The data are from a study of T cell responses to AZD1222 COVID-19 vaccine. Study outcomes and limitations: Seropositive status at baseline applied to only a handful of AZD1222 recipients. Dominant at 160-218 and 743-854, vaccine-associated CD4 TCRs also spanned spike.

The CDR3 sequence is 16 residues long. Trimming stripped 8 bases from V and 3 bases from J, with 22 bases between. The germline gives CDR1 LGHDT, CDR2 YNNKEL (reference sequence). This clonotype was obtained from an adult in good health. The chain links TRBV3-1 (or the pseudogene TRBV3-2) to TRBJ2-5; D may be TRBD2 (5 bases). The sample consisted of peripheral blood, taken on day 0 of MenACWY control vaccination. CDR3: CASRGRTATTEETQYF. For the CDR3, the DNA is TGTGCCAGCCGAGGGAGAACAGCTACCACCGAAGAGACCCAGTACTTC.